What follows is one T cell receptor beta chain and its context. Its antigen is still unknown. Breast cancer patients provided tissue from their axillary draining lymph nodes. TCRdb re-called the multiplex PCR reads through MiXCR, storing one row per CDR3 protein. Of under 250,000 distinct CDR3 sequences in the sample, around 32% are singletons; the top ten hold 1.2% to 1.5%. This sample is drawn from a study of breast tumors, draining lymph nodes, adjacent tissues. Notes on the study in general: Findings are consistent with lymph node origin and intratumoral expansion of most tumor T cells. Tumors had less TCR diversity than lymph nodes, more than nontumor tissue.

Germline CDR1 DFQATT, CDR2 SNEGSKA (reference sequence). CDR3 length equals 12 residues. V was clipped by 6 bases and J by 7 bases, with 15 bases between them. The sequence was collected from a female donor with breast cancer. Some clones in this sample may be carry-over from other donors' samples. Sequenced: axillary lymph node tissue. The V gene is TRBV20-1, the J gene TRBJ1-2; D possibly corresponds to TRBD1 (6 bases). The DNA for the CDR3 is TGCAGTGCCTCACAGGGCATTGGTGGCTACACCTTC. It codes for CSASQGIGGYTF.